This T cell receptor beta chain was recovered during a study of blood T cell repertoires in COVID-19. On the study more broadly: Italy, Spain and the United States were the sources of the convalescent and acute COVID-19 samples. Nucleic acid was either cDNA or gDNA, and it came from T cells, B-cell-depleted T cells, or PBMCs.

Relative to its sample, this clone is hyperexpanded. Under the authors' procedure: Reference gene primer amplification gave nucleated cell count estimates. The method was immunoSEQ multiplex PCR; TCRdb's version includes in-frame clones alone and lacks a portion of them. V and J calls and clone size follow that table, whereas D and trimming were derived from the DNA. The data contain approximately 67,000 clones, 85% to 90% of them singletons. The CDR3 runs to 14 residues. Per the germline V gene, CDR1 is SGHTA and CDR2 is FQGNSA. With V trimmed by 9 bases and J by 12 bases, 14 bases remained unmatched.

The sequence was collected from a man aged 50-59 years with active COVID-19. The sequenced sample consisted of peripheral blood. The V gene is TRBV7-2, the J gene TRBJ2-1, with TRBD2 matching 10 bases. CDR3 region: CASKTSGTPTGQFF. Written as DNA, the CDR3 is TGTGCCAGTAAAACTAGCGGGACCCCAACAGGGCAGTTCTTC.